The 15 T cell receptor beta chains given below trace back to one sample, sequenced in a study of CD8 T cells in ankylosing spondylitis. MiXCR was run by TCRdb on the 5' RACE reads, yielding one entry per CDR3 protein. The sample includes about 140,000 distinct CDR3 sequences, under 35% of them seen just once. The sequencing input was synovial fluid, either unsorted or a sorted T cell fraction (not recorded which). These receptors originate from a male donor with ankylosing spondylitis.

The genes are TRBV20-1 and TRBJ1-1; 7 bases are shared with TRBD1. Germline V gene sequence: CDR1 DFQATT, CDR2 SNEGSKA (reference sequence). The CDR3 has 14 amino acids. Trimming cost V 0 bases and J 5 bases; bases outside gene matches: 6. The CDR3 spells CSARDRGQRTEAFF. In DNA form, the CDR3 reads TGCAGTGCTAGAGATCGGGGACAGAGGACTGAAGCTTTCTTT.

This clonotype has a handful of counts. V and J are TRBV2 and TRBJ2-4, with 7 bases that match TRBD1. J gave up 5 bases and V 8 bases, and 3 bases lay outside the gene matches. The CDR3 loop spans 12 amino acids. Germline V gene data show CDR1 as SNHLY and CDR2 as FYNNEI. This CDR3 reads CASGTEQNIQYF. The CDR3 nucleotides read TGTGCCAGCGGGACAGAGCAAAACATTCAGTACTTC.

This clonotype was observed a handful of times. The CDR3 protein is CASSGGQGATNTGELFF. CDR3 sequence (DNA): TGTGCCAGCAGTGGGGGCCAGGGGGCGACGAACACCGGGGAGCTGTTTTTT. The rearrangement links TRBV2 to TRBJ2-2, with 8 bases aligning to TRBD1. The CDR3 has 17 amino acids. Trimming at V came to 4 bases and at J to 0 bases, leaving 7 bases not matched to a gene. CDR1 SNHLY and CDR2 FYNNEI come from the germline V gene.

This clonotype has ten or more counts. The rearrangement uses TRBV20-1 and TRBJ1-3; 10 bases are a match to TRBD1. Trimming took 3 bases from V and 9 from J; bases not matched to a gene: 11. The length of the CDR3 is 15 residues. CDR1 DFQATT and CDR2 SNEGSKA come from the germline V gene (reference sequence). The CDR3 DNA reads TGCAGTGCTAGGGGTGGAGGACAGGGGGTTTCCACCATATATTTT. It is translated as CSARGGGQGVSTIYF.

This clonotype was detected only a few times. This sequence joins TRBV12-3 or TRBV12-4 and TRBJ2-5; perhaps TRBD2 as D (5 bases). V was clipped by 3 bases and J by 5 bases, with 10 bases between them. This CDR3 comprises 13 residues. The CDR3 protein is CASSFGMGETQYF. The CDR3 nucleotides read TGTGCCAGCAGTTTCGGGATGGGGGAGACCCAGTACTTC.

The J gene is TRBJ2-7, the V gene TRBV6-1; TRBD2 matches at 16 bases. The CDR3 length is 17 residues. J gave up 7 bases and V 2 bases, and 8 bases lay outside the gene matches. Germline CDR1 and CDR2: MNHNS and SASEGT. In nucleotides, the CDR3 is TGTGCCAGCAGTGAATTAGGGACTAGCGGGAGGGTTTGGGAGCAGTACTTC. Encoded protein: CASSELGTSGRVWEQYF.

The V and J genes are TRBV5-1 and TRBJ1-1; possibly TRBD1 for D (5 bases). Between the trimmed V and J ends, which lost 2 bases and 0 bases, there was a span of 20 bases. CDR1 SGHRS and CDR2 YFSETQ come from the germline V gene. The CDR3 runs 18 residues. CDR3 bases: TGCGCCAGCAGCTTCCCCCCCGGGACCGGGGGAATGAACACTGAAGCTTTCTTT. Translation: CASSFPPGTGGMNTEAFF.

CDR3 protein: CASSLDMDNEQFF. CDR3 coding DNA: TGTGCCAGCAGTTTAGATATGGACAATGAGCAGTTCTTC. This chain connects TRBV12-3 or TRBV12-4 to TRBJ2-1; D gene unclear. The CDR3 spans 13 residues. V lost 1 base to trimming and J lost 5 bases, with 6 bases between them.

This chain's CDR3 is CASSILGQGATKNIQYF. As DNA, the CDR3 is TGTGCCAGTAGTATATTGGGCCAGGGGGCCACCAAAAACATTCAGTACTTC. This chain links TRBV19 with TRBJ2-4, with 8 bases matching TRBD1. CDR1 LNHDA and CDR2 SQIVND come from the germline V gene (reference sequence). The CDR3 length is 17 residues. Losses at the gene ends were 2 bases for V and 2 bases for J; bases not matched to a gene: 8.

V usage is TRBV6-1 and J usage is TRBJ1-1; 7 nucleotides match TRBD1. The CDR3 totals 14 residues. CDR1 is MNHNS and CDR2 is SASEGT in the germline V gene. V lost 5 bases and J lost 11; bases outside the gene matches: 14. CDR3 sequence reads: CASSQQGLRSGAFF. CDR3 coding DNA: TGTGCCAGCAGTCAACAGGGGCTAAGATCCGGGGCTTTCTTT.

This clonotype appeared many times. The chain uses TRBV5-1 and TRBJ2-1; 8 nucleotides line up with TRBD2. The CDR3 is 15 residues long. CDR1 is SGHRS, CDR2 YFSETQ, per germline. V was pared by 3 bases and J by 8 bases, with 10 bases of the junction left unmatched. The CDR3 DNA sequence: TGCGCCAGCAGCTCGAGCGGGAGTAGATTGGATGAGCAGTTCTTC. It encodes CASSSSGSRLDEQFF.

V usage is TRBV5-1 and J usage is TRBJ2-5, with 11 bases matching TRBD2. The CDR3 totals 16 residues. The J segment lost 2 bases and the V segment lost 1 base, leaving 4 bases of the junction unmatched. Per the germline V gene, CDR1 is SGHRS and CDR2 is YFSETQ. CDR3 in amino acids: CASSLTSGGLQETQYF. The CDR3, as DNA: TGCGCCAGCAGCTTGACTAGCGGGGGTCTACAAGAGACCCAGTACTTC.

The chain joins TRBV28 to TRBJ1-2, with TRBD1 identical over 10 bases. Germline CDR1 reads MDHEN; CDR2 reads SYDVKM. After removal of 7 bases from V and 2 bases from J, the junction contained 7 bases not matched to a gene. There are 15 residues in the CDR3. CDR3 loop: CASTTAGQGNYGYTF. CDR3 DNA: TGTGCCAGCACGACCGCGGGACAGGGGAACTATGGCTACACCTTC.

CDR3 nucleotides: TGCAGTGCTAGAGATAGTAGTGCCAGCTCCTATAATTCACCCCTCCACTTT. As protein: CSARDSSASSYNSPLHF. The rearrangement joins TRBV20-1 to TRBJ1-6; D ambiguous. CDR3 length: 17 amino acids. The germline gives CDR1 DFQATT, CDR2 SNEGSKA (reference sequence). V was shortened by 0 bases and J by 0 bases, with 12 bases between the two germline ends.

The sample holds many counts of this clonotype. The V gene is TRBV7-9, the J gene TRBJ2-2; weak D call: TRBD1 (5 bases). Germline assignment: CDR1 SEHNR and CDR2 FQNEAQ (reference sequence). V was clipped by 5 bases and J by 5 bases, with 9 bases between them. This CDR3 spans 13 amino acids. CDR3 sequence (DNA): TGTGCCAGCAGCCCCTCAGGGACCGGGGAGCTGTTTTTT. Translation: CASSPSGTGELFF.